This T cell receptor (beta chain) emerged from a study of graft-versus-host responses after intestinal transplantation. Across the study: All recipients were given anti-thymocyte globulin induction, and tacrolimus and steroids were then administered for roughly three years.

Repertoires were generated with immunoSEQ multiplex PCR, while TCRdb's copy carries only in-frame clones and drops some. The repertoire includes approximately 50,000 clones, about 88% of them detected once, and over 0.45% sits in the top ten. Whole-study findings and limits: GvH clones appeared in recipient marrow, some first in ileum or blood.

Germline V gene lookup returns CDR1 SGHDN and CDR2 FVKESK. This CDR3 contains 11 residues. Trimming took off 1 base at V and 11 bases at J, with 8 bases between the two ends. This clone was seen just once. No antigen is known for it. The sample consisted of unstimulated CD4+ T cells sorted from spleen or lymph node cells, taken before transplant. The receptor's source is a human donor who was the organ donor for an intestinal transplant. The chain links TRBV14 to TRBJ1-1; no reliable D call. This CDR3 reads CASSQAAEAFF. CDR3 nucleotides: TGTGCCAGCAGCCAAGCCGCGGAGGCTTTCTTT.